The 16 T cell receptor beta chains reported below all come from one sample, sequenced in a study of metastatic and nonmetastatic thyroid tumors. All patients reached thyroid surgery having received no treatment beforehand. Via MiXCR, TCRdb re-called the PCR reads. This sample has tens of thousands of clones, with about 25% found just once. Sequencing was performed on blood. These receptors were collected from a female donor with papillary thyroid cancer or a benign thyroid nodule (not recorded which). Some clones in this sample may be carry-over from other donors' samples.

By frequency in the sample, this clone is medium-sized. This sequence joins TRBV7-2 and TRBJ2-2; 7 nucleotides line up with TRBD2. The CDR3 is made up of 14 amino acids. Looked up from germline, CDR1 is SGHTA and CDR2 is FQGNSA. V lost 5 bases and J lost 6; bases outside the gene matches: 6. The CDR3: CASSLMTSPGELFF. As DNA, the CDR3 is TGTGCCAGCAGCCTAATGACTAGCCCCGGGGAGCTGTTTTTT.

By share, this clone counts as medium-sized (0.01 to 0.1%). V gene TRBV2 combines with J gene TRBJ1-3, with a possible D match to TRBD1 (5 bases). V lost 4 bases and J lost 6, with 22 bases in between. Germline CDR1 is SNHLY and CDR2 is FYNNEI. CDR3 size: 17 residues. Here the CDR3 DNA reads TGTGCCAGCAGTGTGGGACTTACGGCTCCACCGGCAAACACCATATATTTT. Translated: CASSVGLTAPPANTIYF.

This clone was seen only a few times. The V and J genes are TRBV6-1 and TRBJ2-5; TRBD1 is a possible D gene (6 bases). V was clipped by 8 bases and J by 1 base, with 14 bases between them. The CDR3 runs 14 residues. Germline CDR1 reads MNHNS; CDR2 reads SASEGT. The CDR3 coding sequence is TGTGCCAGCGCCCAGACAGGAACCCAAGAGACCCAGTACTTC. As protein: CASAQTGTQETQYF.

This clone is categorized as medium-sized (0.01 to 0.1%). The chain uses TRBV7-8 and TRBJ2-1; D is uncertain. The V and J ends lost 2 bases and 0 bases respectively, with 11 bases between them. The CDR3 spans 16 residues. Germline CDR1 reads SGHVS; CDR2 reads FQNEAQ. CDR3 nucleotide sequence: TGTGCCAGCAGCTTATGGGCCCTGAGCTCCTACAATGAGCAGTTCTTC. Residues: CASSLWALSSYNEQFF.

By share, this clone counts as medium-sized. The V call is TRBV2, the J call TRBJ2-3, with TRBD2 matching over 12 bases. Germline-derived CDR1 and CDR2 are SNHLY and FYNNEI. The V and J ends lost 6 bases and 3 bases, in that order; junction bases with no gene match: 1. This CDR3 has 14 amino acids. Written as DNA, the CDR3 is TGTGCCAGCAGCGGACTAGCGGGAACAGATACGCAGTATTTT. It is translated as CASSGLAGTDTQYF.

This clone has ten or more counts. CDR3 sequence: CASSSYVGGLAGELFF. The CDR3 DNA is TGTGCCAGCAGCTCCTATGTGGGGGGATTAGCCGGGGAGCTGTTTTTT. The V call is TRBV13, the J call TRBJ2-2; perhaps TRBD2 as D (6 bases). The V end lost 4 bases, the J end lost 6 bases, and 18 bases lay between the germline ends. Germline-derived CDR1 and CDR2 are PRHDT and FYEKMQ (reference sequence). The CDR3 runs to 16 residues.

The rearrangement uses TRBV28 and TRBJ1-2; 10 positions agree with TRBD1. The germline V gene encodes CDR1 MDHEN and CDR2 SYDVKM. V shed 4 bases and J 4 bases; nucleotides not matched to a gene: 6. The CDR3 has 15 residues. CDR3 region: CASSSTGGWIYGYTF. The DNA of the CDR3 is TGTGCCAGCAGTTCGACAGGGGGCTGGATCTATGGCTACACCTTC.

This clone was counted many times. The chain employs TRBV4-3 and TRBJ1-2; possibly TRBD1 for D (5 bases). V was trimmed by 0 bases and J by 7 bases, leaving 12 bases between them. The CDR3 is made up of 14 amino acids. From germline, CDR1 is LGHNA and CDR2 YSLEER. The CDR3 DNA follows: TGCGCCAGCAGCCAAGATAGGGACGGGCTTGGCTACACCTTC. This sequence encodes CASSQDRDGLGYTF.

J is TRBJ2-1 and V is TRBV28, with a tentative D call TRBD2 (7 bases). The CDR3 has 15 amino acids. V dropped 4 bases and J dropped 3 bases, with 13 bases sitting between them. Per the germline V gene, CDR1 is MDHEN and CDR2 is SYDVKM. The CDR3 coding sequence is TGTGCCAGCAGTTGGGGGAGGGGGGGCTACAATGAGCAGTTCTTC. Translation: CASSWGRGGYNEQFF.

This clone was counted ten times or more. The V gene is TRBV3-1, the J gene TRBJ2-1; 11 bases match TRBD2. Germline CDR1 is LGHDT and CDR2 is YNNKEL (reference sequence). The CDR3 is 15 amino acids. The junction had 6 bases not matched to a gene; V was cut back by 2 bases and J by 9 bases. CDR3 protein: CASSQTGTSGSEQFF. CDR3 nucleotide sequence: TGTGCCAGCAGCCAAACTGGGACTAGCGGTAGTGAGCAGTTCTTC.

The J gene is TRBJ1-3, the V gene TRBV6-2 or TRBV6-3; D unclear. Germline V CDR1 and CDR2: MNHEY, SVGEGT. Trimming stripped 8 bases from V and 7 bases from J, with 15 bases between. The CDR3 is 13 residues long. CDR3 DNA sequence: TGTGCCAGCCTGTACTCGATGCGGAACACCATATATTTT. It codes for CASLYSMRNTIYF.

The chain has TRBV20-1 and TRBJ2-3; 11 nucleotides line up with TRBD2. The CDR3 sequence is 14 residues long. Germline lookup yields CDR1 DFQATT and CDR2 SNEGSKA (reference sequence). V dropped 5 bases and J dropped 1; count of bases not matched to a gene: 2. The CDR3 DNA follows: TGCAGTGCTCTGGGACTAGCGGGCACAGATACGCAGTATTTT. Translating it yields CSALGLAGTDTQYF.

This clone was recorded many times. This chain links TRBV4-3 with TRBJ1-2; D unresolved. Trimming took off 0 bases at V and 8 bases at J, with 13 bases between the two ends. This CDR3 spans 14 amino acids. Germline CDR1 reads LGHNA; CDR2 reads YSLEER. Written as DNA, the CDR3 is TGCGCCAGCAGCCAAGATGTAGGGTTGGTAGGCTACACCTTC. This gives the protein CASSQDVGLVGYTF.

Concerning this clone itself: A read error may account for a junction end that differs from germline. The CDR3 spells CSPSFMESSTDTQYF. In nucleotides, the CDR3 is TGCAGTCCTAGTTTTATGGAATCTAGCACAGATACGCAGTATTTT. The V gene is TRBV20-1, the J gene TRBJ2-3; D ambiguous. Germline assignment: CDR1 DFQATT and CDR2 SNEGSKA (reference sequence). The CDR3 has 15 residues.

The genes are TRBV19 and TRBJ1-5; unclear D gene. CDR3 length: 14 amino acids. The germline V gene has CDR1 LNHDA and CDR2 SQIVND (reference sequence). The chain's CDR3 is CASGIGWVDQPQHF. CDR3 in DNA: TGTGCTAGTGGTATAGGGTGGGTTGATCAGCCCCAGCATTTT.

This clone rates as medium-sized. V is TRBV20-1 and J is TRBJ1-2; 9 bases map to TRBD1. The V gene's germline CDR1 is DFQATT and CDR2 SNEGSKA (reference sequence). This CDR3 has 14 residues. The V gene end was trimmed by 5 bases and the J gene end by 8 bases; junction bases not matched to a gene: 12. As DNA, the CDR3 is TGCAGTGCTTTCAACTCCGGGACAGGGTACGGCTACACCTTC. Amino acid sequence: CSAFNSGTGYGYTF.